This T cell receptor (beta chain) originates from a study of glioma-infiltrating T cells. TCR alpha and beta CDR3 regions were amplified from RNA using iRepertoire nested multiplex PCR. TCRdb reanalysed the multiplex PCR reads using MiXCR and keeps one entry per CDR3 protein. The data hold 95,000 to 110,000 distinct CDR3 sequences, with about 30% observed a single time. Sequencing was carried out using glioma tissue, nonneoplastic brain tissue, or PBMCs (not recorded which). The receptor's source is a human donor with low-grade glioma or glioblastoma, undergoing nonglioma brain surgery, or in good health (not recorded which).

DNA of the CDR3: TGTGCCAGCAGCCCCCCTGGGACTCGGGAGCAGTTCTTC. It specifies CASSPPGTREQFF. The chain combines TRBV5-4 with TRBJ2-1; possible D gene TRBD2, 6 bases. This CDR3 has 13 residues. Germline V gives CDR1 SGHNT, CDR2 YYREEE (reference sequence). Trimming shortened V by 4 bases and J by 10 bases, and 15 bases separated the two germline ends.